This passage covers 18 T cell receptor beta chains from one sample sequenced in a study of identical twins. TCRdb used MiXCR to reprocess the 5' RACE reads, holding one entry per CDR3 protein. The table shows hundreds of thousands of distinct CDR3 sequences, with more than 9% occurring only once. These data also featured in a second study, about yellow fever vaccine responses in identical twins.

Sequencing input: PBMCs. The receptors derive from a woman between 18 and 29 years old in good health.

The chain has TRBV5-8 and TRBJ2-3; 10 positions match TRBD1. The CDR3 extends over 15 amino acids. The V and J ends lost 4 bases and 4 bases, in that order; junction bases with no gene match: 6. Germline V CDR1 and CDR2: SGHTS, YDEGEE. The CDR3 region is CASSQPGQGPDTQYF. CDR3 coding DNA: TGTGCCAGCAGCCAGCCGGGACAGGGGCCAGATACGCAGTATTTT.

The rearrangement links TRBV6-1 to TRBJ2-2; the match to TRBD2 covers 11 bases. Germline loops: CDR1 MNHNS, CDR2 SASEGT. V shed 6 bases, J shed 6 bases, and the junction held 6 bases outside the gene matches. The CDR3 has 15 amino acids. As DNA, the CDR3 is TGTGCCAGCAGAACTAGCGGGGGCCCGTCCGGGGAGCTGTTTTTT. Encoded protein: CASRTSGGPSGELFF.

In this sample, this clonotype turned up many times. CDR3 residues: CASRKTTGVGANYGYTF. CDR3 DNA: TGTGCCAGCAGGAAAACGACAGGGGTCGGAGCTAACTATGGCTACACCTTC. This chain links TRBV12-3 or TRBV12-4 with TRBJ1-2, with 8 positions matching TRBD1. V gave up 6 bases and J gave up 0 bases; unmatched junction bases: 12. The CDR3 is made up of 17 amino acids.

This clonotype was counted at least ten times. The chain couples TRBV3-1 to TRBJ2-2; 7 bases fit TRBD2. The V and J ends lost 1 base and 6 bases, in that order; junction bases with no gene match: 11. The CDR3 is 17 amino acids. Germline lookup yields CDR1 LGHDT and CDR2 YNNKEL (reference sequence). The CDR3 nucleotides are TGTGCCAGCAGCCAAGTTTCCGGGAGGCTTCGTTCCGGGGAGCTGTTTTTT. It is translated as CASSQVSGRLRSGELFF.

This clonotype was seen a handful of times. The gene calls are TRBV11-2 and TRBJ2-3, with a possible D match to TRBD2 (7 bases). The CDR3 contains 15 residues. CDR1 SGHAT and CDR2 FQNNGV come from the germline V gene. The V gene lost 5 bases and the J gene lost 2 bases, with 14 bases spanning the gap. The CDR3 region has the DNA TGTGCCAGCAGCCCCCCGGGGGGCGACACAGATACGCAGTATTTT. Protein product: CASSPPGGDTDTQYF.

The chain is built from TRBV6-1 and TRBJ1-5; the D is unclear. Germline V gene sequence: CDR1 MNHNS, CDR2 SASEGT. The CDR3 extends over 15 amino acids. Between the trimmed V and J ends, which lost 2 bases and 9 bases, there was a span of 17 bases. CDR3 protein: CASSESLGAPGPQHF. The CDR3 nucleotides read TGTGCCAGCAGTGAATCTTTAGGCGCCCCAGGGCCCCAGCATTTT.

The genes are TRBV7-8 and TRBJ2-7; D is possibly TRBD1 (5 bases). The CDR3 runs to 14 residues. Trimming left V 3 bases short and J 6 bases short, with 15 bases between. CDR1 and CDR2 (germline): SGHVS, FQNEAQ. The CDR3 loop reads CASSFRRVALEQYF. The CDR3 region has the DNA TGTGCCAGCAGCTTTCGCAGGGTTGCACTCGAGCAGTACTTC.

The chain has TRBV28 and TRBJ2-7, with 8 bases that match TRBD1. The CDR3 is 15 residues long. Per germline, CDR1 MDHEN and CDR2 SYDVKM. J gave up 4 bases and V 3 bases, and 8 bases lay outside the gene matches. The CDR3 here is CASSFLGTGVYEQYF. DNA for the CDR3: TGTGCCAGCAGTTTCCTCGGGACAGGAGTATACGAGCAGTACTTC.

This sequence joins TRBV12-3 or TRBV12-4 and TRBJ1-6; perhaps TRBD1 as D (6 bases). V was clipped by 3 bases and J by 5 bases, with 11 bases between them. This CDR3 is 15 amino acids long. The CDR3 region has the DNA TGTGCCAGCAGTTTGGGGACACAGAATAATTCACCCCTCCACTTT. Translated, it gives CASSLGTQNNSPLHF.

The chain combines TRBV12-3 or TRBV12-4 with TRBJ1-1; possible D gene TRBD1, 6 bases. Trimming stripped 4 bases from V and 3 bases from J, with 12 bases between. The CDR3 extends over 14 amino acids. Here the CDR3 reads CASSSRGGHTEAFF. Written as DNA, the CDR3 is TGTGCCAGCAGTTCTCGAGGGGGGCACACTGAAGCTTTCTTT.

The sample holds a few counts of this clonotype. DNA for the CDR3: TGTGCCAGCAGTTTCCGGGATAGAATATACAATGAGCAGTTCTTC. It codes for CASSFRDRIYNEQFF. The rearrangement links TRBV12-3 or TRBV12-4 to TRBJ2-1; a possible D gene is TRBD2 (5 bases). V lost 3 bases, J lost 4 bases, and 13 bases lay in between. The CDR3 length is 15 residues.

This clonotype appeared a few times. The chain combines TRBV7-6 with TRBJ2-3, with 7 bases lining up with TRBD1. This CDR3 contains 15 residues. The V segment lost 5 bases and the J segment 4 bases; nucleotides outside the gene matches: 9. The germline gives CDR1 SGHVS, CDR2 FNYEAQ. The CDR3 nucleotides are TGTGCCAGCAGCCGTACAGGGGCCGAGGCAGATACGCAGTATTTT. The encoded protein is CASSRTGAEADTQYF. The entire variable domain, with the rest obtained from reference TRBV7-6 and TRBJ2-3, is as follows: GAGVSQSPRYKVTKRGQDVALRCDPISGHVSLYWYRQALGQGPEFLTYFNYEAQQDKSGLPNDRFSAERPEGSISTLTIQRTEQRDSAMYRCASSRTGAEADTQYFGPGTRLTVL.

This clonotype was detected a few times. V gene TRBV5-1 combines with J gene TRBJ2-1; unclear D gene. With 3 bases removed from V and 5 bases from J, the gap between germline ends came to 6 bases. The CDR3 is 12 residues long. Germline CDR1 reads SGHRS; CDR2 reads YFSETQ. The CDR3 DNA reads TGCGCCAGCAGCTCCCAAAACAATGAGCAGTTCTTC. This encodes CASSSQNNEQFF.

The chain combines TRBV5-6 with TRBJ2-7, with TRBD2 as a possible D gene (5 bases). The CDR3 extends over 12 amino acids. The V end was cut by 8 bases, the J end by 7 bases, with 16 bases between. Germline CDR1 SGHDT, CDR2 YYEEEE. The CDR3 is CARSIGLGEQYV. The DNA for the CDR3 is TGTGCCAGGAGCATCGGACTTGGGGAGCAGTACGTC.

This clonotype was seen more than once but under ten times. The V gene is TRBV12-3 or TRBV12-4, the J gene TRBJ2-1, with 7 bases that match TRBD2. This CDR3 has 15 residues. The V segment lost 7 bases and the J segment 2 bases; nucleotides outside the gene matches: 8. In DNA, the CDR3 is TGTGCCAGCACCGGGGGGAGGGCCCCCTACAATGAGCAGTTCTTC. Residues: CASTGGRAPYNEQFF.

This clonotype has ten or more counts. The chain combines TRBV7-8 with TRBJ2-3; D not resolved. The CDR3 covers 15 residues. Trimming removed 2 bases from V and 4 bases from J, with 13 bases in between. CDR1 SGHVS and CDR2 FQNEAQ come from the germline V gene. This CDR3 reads CASSLWPEGPDTQYF. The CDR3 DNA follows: TGTGCCAGCAGCTTATGGCCTGAAGGGCCAGATACGCAGTATTTT.

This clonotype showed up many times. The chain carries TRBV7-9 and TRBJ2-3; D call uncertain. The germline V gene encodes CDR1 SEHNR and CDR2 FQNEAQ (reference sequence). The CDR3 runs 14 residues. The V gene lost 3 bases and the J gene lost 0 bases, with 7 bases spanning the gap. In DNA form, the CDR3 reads TGTGCCAGCAGCTTGGGGATTAGCACAGATACGCAGTATTTT. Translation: CASSLGISTDTQYF.

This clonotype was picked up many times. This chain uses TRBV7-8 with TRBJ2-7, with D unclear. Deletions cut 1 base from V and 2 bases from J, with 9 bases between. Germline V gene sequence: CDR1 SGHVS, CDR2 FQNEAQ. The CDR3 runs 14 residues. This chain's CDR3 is CASSLGHSAYEQYF. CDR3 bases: TGTGCCAGCAGCTTAGGACATTCCGCCTACGAGCAGTACTTC.